This T cell receptor beta chain appears in the sequencing data of a study of shared clonotypes between healthy human individuals. General study points: Sharing of clonotypes among donors was expected to vary with sequencing depth.

With 3 bases clipped from V and 9 bases from J, the junction kept 6 bases outside the gene matches. CDR1 is MNHNS, CDR2 SASEGT, per germline. This CDR3 spans 15 amino acids. Repertoires were generated with immunoSEQ multiplex PCR, while TCRdb's copy carries only in-frame clones and drops some. This table has a few million clones, more than 90% appearing once. Details on this clone: Its antigen is as yet unknown.

What was sequenced was naive CD4+ T cells sorted from blood. Subset given: CD45RA+ positively selected. This TCR was recovered from a man aged 18 to 29 in good health. The chain couples TRBV6-1 to TRBJ1-6; TRBD1 agrees at 9 bases. CDR3 residues: CASSDKTGGSSPLHF. The DNA for the CDR3 is TGTGCCAGCAGTGATAAGACAGGGGGGAGTTCACCCCTCCACTTT.